The 5 T cell receptor beta chains in this list originate from one sample, sequenced in a study of blood T cell repertoires in COVID-19. Produced via immunoSEQ multiplex PCR; TCRdb's table is partial and in-frame only. Seen here are under 300,000 clones, 85% to 90% observed once, and the top ten hold 3% to 4.5%. The sequenced material came from peripheral blood. The receptors were gathered from a woman aged 40-49 years with acute or convalescent COVID-19.

The chain uses TRBV19 and TRBJ1-3; no clear D gene. Trimming took 5 bases from V and 0 from J, leaving 14 bases between them. CDR3 size: 16 residues. Germline V gene sequence: CDR1 LNHDA, CDR2 SQIVND (reference sequence). The CDR3 loop reads CASSYGRTGSGNTIYF. CDR3 coding DNA: TGTGCCAGTAGTTATGGCAGAACGGGCTCTGGAAACACCATATATTTT.

V and J are TRBV19 and TRBJ2-4; a weak D match, TRBD2 (5 bases). V was shortened by 9 bases and J by 6 bases, with 18 bases between the two germline ends. The germline V gene encodes CDR1 LNHDA and CDR2 SQIVND (reference sequence). CDR3 length equals 14 residues. The CDR3 coding sequence is TGTGCCAGCCCCGGTCCCGGGAACCCAAACATTCAGTACTTC. It yields the protein CASPGPGNPNIQYF. The whole variable domain, filled in from reference TRBV19 and TRBJ2-4, reads DGGITQSPKYLFRKEGQNVTLSCEQNLNHDAMYWYRQDPGQGLRLIYYSQIVNDFQKGDIAEGYSVSREKKESFPLTVTSAQKNPTAFYLCASPGPGNPNIQYFGAGTRLSVL.

The chain has TRBV5-4 and TRBJ2-5; TRBD2 agrees at 9 bases. The CDR3 is 18 residues long. CDR1 is SGHNT, CDR2 YYREEE, per germline (reference sequence). J gave up 3 bases and V 0 bases, and 12 bases lay outside the gene matches. The CDR3 protein is CASSLAPASGEGKETQYF. The CDR3 DNA is TGTGCCAGCAGCTTGGCCCCGGCTAGCGGGGAAGGGAAAGAGACCCAGTACTTC.

The chain recombines TRBV7-8 with TRBJ1-1; the match to TRBD1 covers 7 bases. The CDR3 totals 16 residues. The V gene end was trimmed by 4 bases and the J gene end by 0 bases; junction bases not matched to a gene: 8. Germline-derived CDR1 and CDR2 are SGHVS and FQNEAQ. CDR3 sequence reads: CASSSRPGQMNTEAFF. CDR3 DNA sequence: TGTGCCAGCAGCTCGCGCCCGGGACAGATGAACACTGAAGCTTTCTTT.

This clone is a singleton in its sample. The V gene is TRBV19, the J gene TRBJ2-4; D remains unclear. The CDR3 loop spans 15 amino acids. In germline, CDR1 is LNHDA, CDR2 SQIVND (reference sequence). Trimming removed 4 bases from V and 1 base from J, with 11 bases in between. The chain's CDR3 is CASSTAPGAKNIQYF. Written as DNA, the CDR3 is TGTGCCAGTAGTACCGCCCCGGGTGCCAAAAACATTCAGTACTTC.